The 23 T cell receptor beta chains below all came from one sample that was sequenced in a study of cytotoxic CD8 clonotypes in ibrutinib-treated CLL. The protocol was immunoSEQ multiplex PCR, while the TCRdb copy is restricted to in-frame clones and leaves out a portion. The table includes about 200,000 clones, about three quarters detected once. The sequenced sample was PBMCs, obtained after 12 months of ibrutinib treatment. These receptor sequences come from a human donor with chronic lymphocytic leukemia.

The rearrangement uses TRBV19 and TRBJ1-5; D not resolved. CDR1 LNHDA and CDR2 SQIVND come from the germline V gene (reference sequence). The ends were cut back, 6 bases at V and 4 bases at J, with 7 bases in the middle. The CDR3 is made up of 12 amino acids. The CDR3 nucleotides are TGTGCCAGTAGAGACCAAAATCAGCCCCAGCATTTT. Its protein is CASRDQNQPQHF.

This chain uses TRBV9 with TRBJ2-1; perhaps TRBD2 as D (5 bases). Trimming removed 8 bases at V and 1 base at J, with 7 bases between. CDR1 and CDR2 from the germline V gene are SGDLS and YYNGEE. This CDR3 is 12 amino acids long. The CDR3 DNA sequence: TGTGCCAGTAGAGGGTCCTACAATGAGCAGTTCTTC. As protein: CASRGSYNEQFF.

The rearrangement joins TRBV11-2 to TRBJ2-5; no definite D call. CDR3 length equals 19 residues. Trimming took 0 bases from V and 2 from J, leaving 22 bases between them. CDR1 and CDR2 (germline): SGHAT, FQNNGV. The CDR3 protein is CASSLDGVGGATQQETQYF. The CDR3 DNA is TGTGCCAGCAGCTTAGATGGGGTCGGTGGAGCGACCCAACAAGAGACCCAGTACTTC.

A single count supports this clone. The gene calls are TRBV28 and TRBJ2-7; D perhaps matches TRBD2 (6 bases). V lost 10 bases to trimming and J lost 0 bases, with 7 bases between them. The CDR3 is made up of 11 amino acids. Germline CDR1 reads MDHEN; CDR2 reads SYDVKM. CDR3 protein: CATGGSYEQYF. CDR3 DNA: TGTGCCACCGGGGGCTCCTACGAGCAGTACTTC.

The chain's CDR3 is CASSPLDNQPQHF. Here the CDR3 DNA reads TGTGCCAGCTCACCACTGGACAATCAGCCCCAGCATTTT. This chain connects TRBV18 to TRBJ1-5; no clear D. The germline V gene encodes CDR1 KGHSH and CDR2 LQKENI. Trimming shortened V by 1 base and J by 3 bases, and 4 bases separated the two germline ends. This CDR3 contains 13 residues.

Written as DNA, the CDR3 is TGTGCCAGCAGCACGTCAGTGGGTAACACTGAAGCTTTCTTT. Its translation is CASSTSVGNTEAFF. The chain has TRBV7-8 and TRBJ1-1, with D unclear. CDR1 and CDR2 from the germline V gene are SGHVS and FQNEAQ. V was trimmed by 5 bases and J by 2 bases, leaving 12 bases between them. The CDR3 is 14 residues long.

This clone was detected once. The genes are TRBV6-5 and TRBJ2-3, with a tentative D call TRBD2 (5 bases). Between the trimmed V and J ends, which lost 7 bases and 4 bases, there was a span of 18 bases. The CDR3 is 15 residues long. Germline assignment: CDR1 MNHEY and CDR2 SVGAGI. The CDR3 DNA is TGTGCCAGCAAAAGCGGTACACATGGTCCAGATACGCAGTATTTT. Amino acids: CASKSGTHGPDTQYF.

The chain combines TRBV11-2 with TRBJ1-2; TRBD1 might be the D (5 bases). V was shortened by 2 bases and J by 8 bases, with 12 bases between the two germline ends. Germline V gives CDR1 SGHAT, CDR2 FQNNGV. The CDR3 consists of 13 residues. The CDR3 bases are TGTGCCAGCAGCTTACTCCAGGGCGGGGGCTACACCTTC. Amino acid sequence: CASSLLQGGGYTF.

This clone came up a few times. This chain links TRBV4-1 with TRBJ1-2; D remains ambiguous. CDR1 and CDR2 (germline): MGHRA, YSYEKL. The CDR3 has 15 residues. Trimming took 4 bases from V and 0 from J, leaving 12 bases between them. The CDR3 loop is CASSRERAANYGYTF. As DNA, the CDR3 is TGCGCCAGCAGCCGGGAGCGGGCGGCTAACTATGGCTACACCTTC.

The V gene is TRBV2, the J gene TRBJ1-4; tentatively, D is TRBD1 (6 bases). The CDR3 sequence is 13 residues long. The germline V and J ends were trimmed by 5 bases and 14 bases, with 18 bases remaining between them. In germline, CDR1 is SNHLY, CDR2 FYNNEI. In DNA, the CDR3 is TGTGCCAGCAGTAACAACAGGGAAGCCGTCCTGTTTTTT. Its translation is CASSNNREAVLFF.

The V gene is TRBV14, the J gene TRBJ2-3; no reliable D call. Germline V gene data show CDR1 as SGHDN and CDR2 as FVKESK. The CDR3 loop spans 12 amino acids. V was cut by 7 bases and J by 3 bases, with 8 bases left in between. The CDR3 DNA follows: TGTGCCAGCAACCACGATACAGATACGCAGTATTTT. Its protein is CASNHDTDTQYF. Together with reference TRBV14 and TRBJ2-3, the CDR3 gives the full variable domain: EAGVTQFPSHSVIEKGQTVTLRCDPISGHDNLYWYRRVMGKEIKFLLHFVKESKQDESGMPNNRFLAERTGGTYSTLKVQPAELEDSGVYFCASNHDTDTQYFGPGTRLTVL.

The chain has TRBV30 and TRBJ2-6; no reliable D call. In germline, CDR1 is GTSNPN, CDR2 SVGIG (reference sequence). This CDR3 is 12 amino acids long. Trimming left V 2 bases short and J 3 bases short, with 2 bases between. CDR3 sequence reads: CAWSFGANVLTF. DNA of the CDR3: TGTGCCTGGAGTTTTGGGGCCAACGTCCTGACTTTC.

The J gene is TRBJ1-6, the V gene TRBV27; D remains ambiguous. V was pared by 6 bases and J by 0 bases, with 12 bases between. Germline V CDR1 and CDR2: MNHEY, SMNVEV (reference sequence). This CDR3 spans 16 amino acids. In DNA, the CDR3 is TGTGCCAGCAGCACTGCGAAACACTCCTATAATTCACCCCTCCACTTT. Translated: CASSTAKHSYNSPLHF.

The J gene is TRBJ2-4, the V gene TRBV11-2; TRBD1 matches 9 bases. From germline, CDR1 is SGHAT and CDR2 FQNNGV. The junction had 8 bases not matched to a gene; V was cut back by 6 bases and J by 8 bases. This CDR3 has 14 residues. The DNA of the CDR3 is TGTGCCAGCAGTACAGGGGGCTCGGGAGACATTCAGTACTTC. The encoded protein is CASSTGGSGDIQYF.

About this clone itself: The same CDR3 arises from other DNA sequences in this sample as well. The rearrangement links TRBV18 to TRBJ1-5, with D possibly TRBD1 on 6 matching bases. The germline V gene has CDR1 KGHSH and CDR2 LQKENI. The CDR3 totals 14 residues. V lost 4 bases, J lost 3 bases, and 10 bases lay in between. The CDR3, as DNA: TGTGCCAGCTCACAAGGACAGAACAATCAGCCCCAGCATTTT. Translation: CASSQGQNNQPQHF.

The J gene is TRBJ1-3, the V gene TRBV10-3; 10 positions match TRBD1. Losses at the gene ends were 4 bases for V and 4 bases for J; bases not matched to a gene: 7. CDR3 length: 16 amino acids. Germline V CDR1 and CDR2: ENHRY, SYGVKD. The chain's CDR3 is CAISAPDRGLGNTIYF. In nucleotides, the CDR3 is TGTGCCATCAGTGCTCCAGACAGGGGGCTCGGAAACACCATATATTTT.

The CDR3, as DNA: TGTGCCAGCAGCTTAGGCCTGAGCCAAGAGACCCAGTACTTC. Translation: CASSLGLSQETQYF. V gene TRBV13 combines with J gene TRBJ2-5; no definite D call. Trimming cost V 0 bases and J 1 base, with 6 bases left between them. The CDR3 extends over 14 amino acids. Germline V gene data show CDR1 as PRHDT and CDR2 as FYEKMQ (reference sequence).

The genes are TRBV21-1 and TRBJ1-2; TRBD1, the table's D call, was not compared with the DNA. TRBV21-1 is deemed a pseudogene. This CDR3 has 13 residues. The CDR3 here is CASSPDRAYGYTF. The CDR3 DNA follows: TGTGCCAGCAGCCCGGACAGGGCCTATGGCTACACCTTC.

V gene TRBV5-1 combines with J gene TRBJ1-6; perhaps TRBD1 as D (5 bases). V lost 0 bases and J 7 bases, leaving 14 bases between the germline ends. CDR1 is SGHRS, CDR2 YFSETQ, per germline. The CDR3 is 16 amino acids. The CDR3 DNA reads as TGCGCCAGCAGCTTGGCAGGCAGGGCGGGAAATTCACCCCTCCACTTT. As protein: CASSLAGRAGNSPLHF.

The V and J genes are TRBV4-1 and TRBJ2-2; possibly TRBD2 for D (5 bases). This CDR3 is built from 15 residues. Germline V CDR1 and CDR2: MGHRA, YSYEKL. V lost 0 bases to trimming and J lost 5 bases, with 10 bases between them. This CDR3 reads CASSQEGTSTGELFF. DNA of the CDR3: TGCGCCAGCAGCCAAGAGGGAACTAGTACCGGGGAGCTGTTTTTT.

The gene calls are TRBV6-1 and TRBJ2-1; weak D call: TRBD1 (5 bases). Germline CDR1 reads MNHNS; CDR2 reads SASEGT. This CDR3 region has 14 residues. The V end lost 6 bases, the J end lost 0 bases, and 9 bases lay between the germline ends. CDR3 amino acids: CASRGQNSYNEQFF. CDR3 sequence (DNA): TGTGCCAGCAGGGGGCAGAACTCCTACAATGAGCAGTTCTTC.

This chain links TRBV30 with TRBJ1-1; possibly TRBD1 for D (5 bases). Trimming shortened V by 5 bases and J by 1 base, and 14 bases separated the two germline ends. Germline V gene lookup returns CDR1 GTSNPN and CDR2 SVGIG (reference sequence). The CDR3 has 14 amino acids. The CDR3 loop is CAWGLPGRNTEAFF. The CDR3, as DNA: TGTGCCTGGGGGCTACCAGGGAGGAACACTGAAGCTTTCTTT.

V usage is TRBV5-5 and J usage is TRBJ1-1, with D perhaps TRBD1 (6 bases). The germline CDR1 and CDR2 sequences are SGHKS and YYEKEE (reference sequence). The CDR3 loop spans 18 amino acids. Trimming removed 1 base at V and 1 base at J, with 20 bases between. The CDR3 DNA sequence: TGTGCCAGCAGCTTGAATTTGGCAGGGGTGTCCCAGAACACTGAAGCTTTCTTT. This gives the protein CASSLNLAGVSQNTEAFF.